This T cell receptor (beta chain) was sequenced in a study of vaccination effects on CD4 cells after COVID-19. Only in-frame clones appear in the TCRdb table, and some are missing; sequencing was by immunoSEQ multiplex PCR. The sample holds over 25,000 clones, about four fifths seen once. Comment on this clone: Its cognate antigen is unknown.

Per the germline V gene, CDR1 is KGHSH and CDR2 is LQKENI. This CDR3 is built from 14 residues. V shed 1 base and J 7 bases; nucleotides not matched to a gene: 5. Expansion with viral peptide pools was applied to antigen-specific CD4+ T cells by the ViraFEST assay prior to sequencing. Following 10 days of culture, CD4+ T cells were isolated. Prior SARS-CoV-2 infection was absent in the vaccine recipients, as shown by negative nucleocapsid antibodies. This clonotype was obtained from a human donor who received a COVID-19 vaccine. The chain joins TRBV18 to TRBJ1-2; 8 bases match TRBD1. The specimen was CD4+ T cells from PBMCs cultured with SARS-CoV-2 spike peptides, collected before COVID-19 vaccination. The CDR3 here is CASSPRQGAGGYTF. The CDR3 DNA reads as TGTGCCAGCTCACCACGGCAGGGGGCAGGTGGCTACACCTTC.